This T cell receptor (beta chain) was recorded in a study of long-term antiretroviral therapy in people with HIV. Whole-study results and caveats: Repertoire composition at all time points was dominated by clones that had expanded before ART.

Concerning this clone: Its antigen is not known.

CDR1 and CDR2 (germline): SGHTA, FQGTGA. V gave up 4 bases and J gave up 4 bases, with 11 bases separating them. The CDR3 is 14 amino acids. Runs used v3.0 of the immunoSEQ assay and were done at survey level. Measured with immunoSEQ multiplex PCR; TCRdb has only the in-frame clones, and not every one. Of 24,000 or so clones listed, 85% to 95% are singletons. The specimen was unsorted PBMCs, collected 7.6 years after starting antiretroviral therapy. This TCR was recovered from a woman between 40 and 50 years old with HIV. This sequence joins TRBV7-3 and TRBJ2-1; D might be TRBD1 or TRBD2, each matching 6 bases. In DNA form, the CDR3 reads TGTGCCAGCAGCTCCGCGGGACATTACAATGAGCAGTTCTTC. This codes for CASSSAGHYNEQFF.